These 2 T cell receptor beta chains were sequenced from one sample in a study of molecular identifiers for immune sequencing clone quantification. MiXCR was run by TCRdb on the PCR reads, yielding one entry per CDR3 protein. This table has about 67,000 distinct CDR3 sequences, about 17% appearing once. Sample: naive CD8+ T cells from blood, with Jurkat cell RNA spiked in. Subset: FACS-sorted CD8+CD4-CCR7+CD45RA+ naive T cells. Every receptor here comes from a human donor in good health. Some libraries in this study had Jurkat cell RNA spiked in.

In this sample, this clonotype turned up many times. The chain employs TRBV13 and TRBJ2-3; 7 bases map to TRBD2. CDR1 PRHDT and CDR2 FYEKMQ come from the germline V gene (reference sequence). The trim removed 2 bases at V and 1 base at J, leaving 0 bases unmatched. The CDR3 spans 14 residues. As DNA, the CDR3 is TGTGCCAGCAGCTTAAGCGGGGGCACAGATACGCAGTATTTT. Amino acid sequence: CASSLSGGTDTQYF.

The chain uses TRBV3-1 and TRBJ2-7; D not certain. V was cut by 2 bases and J by 2 bases, with 10 bases left in between. The CDR3 totals 14 residues. CDR1 LGHDT and CDR2 YNNKEL come from the germline V gene (reference sequence). CDR3 DNA: TGTGCCAGCAGCCAAAGTAGTTGGGCCTACGAGCAGTACTTC. As protein: CASSQSSWAYEQYF.